These 27 T cell receptor beta chains were all obtained from the same sample, sequenced in a study of blood T cell repertoires in COVID-19. The repertoire was sequenced with immunoSEQ multiplex PCR; TCRdb's copy has only in-frame clones and lacks some. The data show fewer than 400,000 clones, around nine tenths seen once. Specimen: PBMCs or T cells enriched from blood (not recorded which). Every receptor here comes from a woman aged 45-60 years who had recovered from COVID-19.

The chain joins TRBV29-1 to TRBJ1-1, with D maybe TRBD1 (6 bases). Germline CDR1 SQVTM, CDR2 ANQGSEA. V was shortened by 0 bases and J by 2 bases, with 19 bases between the two germline ends. The CDR3 sequence is 17 residues long. This CDR3 reads CSVEDLRGRGPNTEAFF. The CDR3 DNA reads TGCAGCGTTGAAGATCTTCGCGGCAGGGGCCCAAACACTGAAGCTTTCTTT.

The chain combines TRBV7-9 with TRBJ1-1; the D gene is possibly TRBD1 (6 bases). V dropped 5 bases and J dropped 11 bases, with 15 bases sitting between them. The CDR3 loop spans 12 amino acids. The germline V gene has CDR1 SEHNR and CDR2 FQNEAQ (reference sequence). As DNA, the CDR3 is TGTGCCAGCAGCCTCAAGGACAGTAGGGCTTTCTTT. Its protein is CASSLKDSRAFF. Based on the CDR3 plus reference TRBV7-9 and TRBJ1-1, the full variable domain is DTGVSQNPRHKITKRGQNVTFRCDPISEHNRLYWYRQTLGQGPEFLTYFQNEAQLEKSRLLSDRFSAERPKGSFSTLEIQRTEQGDSAMYLCASSLKDSRAFFGQGTRLTVV.

The V and J genes are TRBV6-5 and TRBJ1-2; D is perhaps TRBD1 (5 bases). CDR3 length equals 14 residues. Germline assignment: CDR1 MNHEY and CDR2 SVGAGI. With 7 bases removed from V and 1 base from J, the gap between germline ends came to 13 bases. The CDR3 reads CASKPGFDNYGYTF. CDR3 nucleotide sequence: TGTGCCAGCAAACCAGGGTTTGATAACTATGGCTACACCTTC.

The rearrangement joins TRBV9 to TRBJ1-1; D is undetermined. Trimming removed 4 bases at V and 3 bases at J, with 13 bases between. The CDR3 totals 14 residues. CDR1 and CDR2 from the germline V gene are SGDLS and YYNGEE. The CDR3 bases are TGTGCCAGCAGCCCGGACCCGGGATACACTGAAGCTTTCTTT. Its translation is CASSPDPGYTEAFF.

The chain links TRBV4-3 to TRBJ1-2; 7 bases align to TRBD1. Germline assignment: CDR1 LGHNA and CDR2 YSLEER. Losses at the gene ends were 1 base for V and 7 bases for J; bases not matched to a gene: 9. CDR3 length: 15 residues. CDR3 amino acids: CASSQVFQGVGGYTF. In DNA, the CDR3 is TGCGCCAGCAGCCAAGTTTTCCAGGGGGTAGGTGGCTACACCTTC.

The gene calls are TRBV28 and TRBJ1-1; D is possibly TRBD1 (6 bases). V was cut by 4 bases and J by 8 bases, with 17 bases left in between. Germline loops: CDR1 MDHEN, CDR2 SYDVKM. The length of the CDR3 is 14 residues. In DNA, the CDR3 is TGTGCCAGCAGTTCCCCACGTCAGGGGTCAGAAGCTTTCTTT. Protein product: CASSSPRQGSEAFF.

This chain links TRBV3-1 (or the pseudogene TRBV3-2) with TRBJ1-6; 9 bases map to TRBD1. Germline-derived CDR1 and CDR2 are LGHDT and YNNKEL (reference sequence). V lost 1 base and J lost 8; bases outside the gene matches: 3. The CDR3 has 15 residues. For the CDR3, the DNA is TGTGCCAGCAGCCAAGCGGGGACAGGGTATTCACCCCTCCACTTT. Encoded protein: CASSQAGTGYSPLHF.

This rearrangement joins TRBV29-1 to TRBJ1-1, with 7 bases identical to TRBD1. CDR1 is SQVTM, CDR2 ANQGSEA, per germline. CDR3 length: 12 amino acids. After removal of 8 bases from V and 3 bases from J, the junction contained 6 bases not matched to a gene. The CDR3 is CSSDRVDTEAFF. The CDR3 DNA reads as TGCAGCTCTGACAGGGTGGACACTGAAGCTTTCTTT.

The chain has TRBV10-3 and TRBJ1-2, with 8 nucleotides matching TRBD1. The V gene end was trimmed by 0 bases and the J gene end by 6 bases; junction bases not matched to a gene: 6. CDR1 ENHRY and CDR2 SYGVKD come from the germline V gene. The CDR3 spans 15 residues. The CDR3 DNA follows: TGTGCCATCAGTGAGTCGGGACAGGAATGGGATGGCTACACCTTC. This translates into CAISESGQEWDGYTF.

This clone was seen just once. V gene TRBV11-2 combines with J gene TRBJ1-4; D not resolved. Germline V CDR1 and CDR2: SGHAT, FQNNGV. V lost 5 bases and J 8 bases, leaving 18 bases between the germline ends. The CDR3 is 15 amino acids. The CDR3 DNA sequence: TGTGCCAGCAGCACTCGACCCAAACGGGAGGAAAAACTGTTTTTT. Its translation: CASSTRPKREEKLFF.

The chain carries TRBV7-2 and TRBJ2-3; possibly TRBD1 for D (6 bases). The V gene lost 3 bases and the J gene lost 1 base, with 8 bases spanning the gap. The CDR3 runs 14 residues. CDR1 SGHTA and CDR2 FQGNSA come from the germline V gene. This CDR3 reads CASSFRGGTDTQYF. The DNA of the CDR3 is TGTGCCAGCAGCTTCAGGGGTGGCACAGATACGCAGTATTTT.

This chain joins TRBV11-3 and TRBJ2-3; D ambiguous. CDR1 SGHNT and CDR2 YENEEA come from the germline V gene. The V and J ends lost 5 bases and 6 bases respectively, with 9 bases between them. The CDR3 sequence is 12 residues long. This CDR3 is CASSPDSDTQYF. CDR3 in DNA: TGTGCCAGCAGCCCCGACTCTGATACGCAGTATTTT. Complete variable domain (other parts from reference TRBV11-3 and TRBJ2-3): EAGVVQSPRYKIIEKKQPVAFWCNPISGHNTLYWYLQNLGQGPELLIRYENEEAVDDSQLPKDRFSAERLKGVDSTLKIQPAELGDSAVYLCASSPDSDTQYFGPGTRLTVL.

There are a few counts of this clone. Other DNA sequences in this specimen translate into the identical CDR3. The chain joins TRBV5-1 to TRBJ1-4; 7 nucleotides match TRBD1. CDR1 is SGHRS and CDR2 is YFSETQ in the germline V gene. There are 14 residues in the CDR3. V lost 4 bases to trimming and J lost 4 bases; unmatched junction nucleotides: 4. As DNA, the CDR3 is TGCGCCAGCAGCCTTAGACAGGGTAATGAAAAACTGTTTTTT. It encodes CASSLRQGNEKLFF.

CDR3 in DNA: TGTGCCAGCAGTACCCAGGGGGGTGCAAGAAACACCATATATTTT. As protein: CASSTQGGARNTIYF. V and J are TRBV6-5 and TRBJ1-3, with TRBD1 matching over 7 bases. V lost 5 bases, J lost 5 bases, and 9 bases stayed unmatched. CDR3 length: 15 amino acids. Germline V gene data show CDR1 as MNHEY and CDR2 as SVGAGI.

The rearrangement joins TRBV29-1 to TRBJ2-1; the D gene is possibly TRBD1 (6 bases). The germline CDR1 and CDR2 sequences are SQVTM and ANQGSEA. The CDR3 runs 12 residues. V lost 2 bases and J 6 bases, leaving 8 bases between the germline ends. In DNA form, the CDR3 reads TGCAGCGTTGAAAGACAGGTCAATGAGCAGTTCTTC. Its translation: CSVERQVNEQFF.

This clone showed up just a few times. This chain uses TRBV7-2 with TRBJ1-2, with D maybe TRBD1 (6 bases). V was trimmed by 6 bases and J by 2 bases, leaving 16 bases between them. The CDR3 totals 15 residues. The V gene's germline CDR1 is SGHTA and CDR2 FQGNSA. In DNA, the CDR3 is TGTGCCAGCAGATGGATCTTGGGGGCGAACTATGGCTACACCTTC. Amino acid sequence: CASRWILGANYGYTF. Based on the CDR3 plus reference TRBV7-2 and TRBJ1-2, the full variable domain is GAGVSQSPSNKVTEKGKDVELRCDPISGHTALYWYRQSLGQGLEFLIYFQGNSAPDKSGLPSDRFSAERTGGSVSTLTIQRTQQEDSAVYLCASRWILGANYGYTFGSGTRLTVV.

The rearrangement joins TRBV19 to TRBJ1-2; possible D gene TRBD1, 6 bases. CDR1 and CDR2 from the germline V gene are LNHDA and SQIVND (reference sequence). V was pared by 3 bases and J by 8 bases, with 16 bases between. The CDR3 extends over 14 amino acids. The DNA of the CDR3 is TGTGCCAGTAGTATGCCGGACAGCGCCTCAGGCTACACCTTC. Protein sequence: CASSMPDSASGYTF.

This rearrangement joins TRBV27 to TRBJ2-7, with 13 bases that match TRBD2. The J segment lost 1 base and the V segment lost 5 bases, leaving 8 bases of the junction unmatched. CDR1 MNHEY and CDR2 SMNVEV come from the germline V gene (reference sequence). CDR3 length: 17 residues. The CDR3 nucleotides are TGTGCCAGCAGTCCCTCCCTGGGACTAGCGGGGTCCTACGAGCAGTACTTC. This translates into CASSPSLGLAGSYEQYF.

The rearrangement joins TRBV6-1 to TRBJ1-6, with a tentative D call TRBD1 (5 bases). Trimming pared 3 bases from V and 7 bases from J, leaving 10 bases between. The CDR3 spans 14 residues. The germline CDR1 and CDR2 sequences are MNHNS and SASEGT. CDR3 amino acids: CASSEVDSNSPLHF. CDR3 coding DNA: TGTGCCAGCAGTGAGGTTGACAGCAATTCACCCCTCCACTTT.

V gene TRBV5-1 combines with J gene TRBJ2-2, with D possibly TRBD1 on 5 matching bases. V was trimmed by 6 bases and J by 3 bases, leaving 21 bases between them. Per the germline V gene, CDR1 is SGHRS and CDR2 is YFSETQ. The CDR3 is 17 residues long. In DNA, the CDR3 is TGCGCCAGCACCTCCAACCAGGGCAGCTTCCACACCGGGGAGCTGTTTTTT. It yields the protein CASTSNQGSFHTGELFF.

The chain carries TRBV29-1 and TRBJ2-7, with 13 nucleotides matching TRBD2. The CDR3 spans 14 residues. Trimming took 5 bases from V and 2 from J; bases not matched to a gene: 3. Germline V gene lookup returns CDR1 SQVTM and CDR2 ANQGSEA. The CDR3 region is CSVTGLAGAYEQYF. In nucleotides, the CDR3 is TGCAGCGTTACCGGACTAGCGGGGGCCTACGAGCAGTACTTC.

This clone was observed once. The rearrangement links TRBV3-1 (or the pseudogene TRBV3-2) to TRBJ1-1; 8 nucleotides align to TRBD1. The trim removed 4 bases at V and 4 bases at J, leaving 11 bases unmatched. CDR3 length: 16 amino acids. The germline V gene encodes CDR1 LGHDT and CDR2 YNNKEL (reference sequence). The CDR3 DNA reads TGTGCCAGCAGCCTAAAGTGGACAGGGAGATTCACTGAAGCTTTCTTT. It encodes CASSLKWTGRFTEAFF.

This clone was found a few times. The V gene is TRBV6-5, the J gene TRBJ1-2; TRBD1 is a possible D gene (6 bases). Trimming shortened V by 0 bases and J by 12 bases, and 20 bases separated the two germline ends. From germline, CDR1 is MNHEY and CDR2 SVGAGI. The CDR3 sequence is 15 residues long. CDR3 DNA sequence: TGTGCCAGCAGTTACTCGGCAGGGGACGTGAATGGAGACACCTTC. Protein: CASSYSAGDVNGDTF.

V is TRBV5-1 and J is TRBJ2-1; TRBD1 agrees at 7 bases. This CDR3 is 15 amino acids long. The V segment lost 1 base and the J segment 5 bases; nucleotides outside the gene matches: 6. Germline CDR1 is SGHRS and CDR2 is YFSETQ. The CDR3 DNA reads TGCGCCAGCAGCTTGTCGGCAGGGGGACACAATGAGCAGTTCTTC. Translated, it gives CASSLSAGGHNEQFF.

CDR3 region: CASSRSSGTGKYGYTF. CDR3 nucleotides: TGTGCCAGCAGCCGGTCATCGGGGACAGGGAAGTATGGCTACACCTTC. This rearrangement joins TRBV3-1 (or the pseudogene TRBV3-2) to TRBJ1-2, with 9 bases identical to TRBD1. Germline loops: CDR1 LGHDT, CDR2 YNNKEL (reference sequence). The CDR3 is made up of 16 amino acids. J lost 5 bases, V lost 4 bases, and 11 bases had no gene match.

This clone was counted once. The chain combines TRBV2 with TRBJ1-1; TRBD1 might be the D (6 bases). Germline CDR1 reads SNHLY; CDR2 reads FYNNEI. The CDR3 runs to 14 residues. Trimming pared 7 bases from V and 0 bases from J, leaving 12 bases between. The CDR3 is CASMHRALNTEAFF. In nucleotides, the CDR3 is TGTGCCAGCATGCACAGGGCCCTGAACACTGAAGCTTTCTTT.

The V call is TRBV7-9, the J call TRBJ1-2, with 10 bases identical to TRBD1. The V segment lost 5 bases and the J segment 6 bases; nucleotides outside the gene matches: 3. The germline CDR1 and CDR2 sequences are SEHNR and FQNEAQ (reference sequence). The CDR3 is 13 amino acids. The DNA of the CDR3 is TGTGCCAGCAGCGTCGGGACAGGGGATGGCTACACCTTC. It specifies CASSVGTGDGYTF.